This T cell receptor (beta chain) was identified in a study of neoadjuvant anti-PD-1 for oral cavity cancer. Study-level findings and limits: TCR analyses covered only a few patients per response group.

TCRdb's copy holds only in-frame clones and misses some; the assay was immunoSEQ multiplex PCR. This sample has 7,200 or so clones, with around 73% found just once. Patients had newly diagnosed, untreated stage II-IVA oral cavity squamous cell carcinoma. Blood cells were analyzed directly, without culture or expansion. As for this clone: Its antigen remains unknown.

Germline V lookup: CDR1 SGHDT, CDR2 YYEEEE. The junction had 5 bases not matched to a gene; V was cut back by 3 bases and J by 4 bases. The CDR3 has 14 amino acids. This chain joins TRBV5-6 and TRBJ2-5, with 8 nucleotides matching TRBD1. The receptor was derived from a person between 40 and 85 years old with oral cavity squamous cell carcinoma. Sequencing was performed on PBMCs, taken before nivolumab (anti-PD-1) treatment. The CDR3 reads CASSSDRVRETQYF. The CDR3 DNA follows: TGTGCCAGCAGCTCGGACAGGGTGAGAGAGACCCAGTACTTC.